This TCR beta chain was retrieved from a study of early T cells in non-severe SARS-CoV-2 infection. As for the study in general: The authors sequenced bulk RNA from unsorted whole blood, leaving chains unpaired.

The CDR3 is made up of 15 amino acids. Germline assignment: CDR1 MDHEN and CDR2 SYDVKM. With V trimmed by 7 bases and J by 2 bases, 6 bases remained unmatched. Individual cDNA molecules each received unique molecular identifiers attached to them. One entry per CDR3 protein, called by TCRdb with MiXCR from the 5' RACE reads. Of about 73,000 distinct CDR3 sequences listed, roughly an eighth are singletons. This clonotype has a handful of counts. Its target is not known. Broader study findings: A preference for anti-spike CD8 responses marked VDJdb matching, which missed private and CD4 specificities.

This clonotype was sampled from an adult who was a healthcare worker with PCR-confirmed SARS-CoV-2 infection or an uninfected control (not recorded which). Sequencing input: whole blood. The V and J genes are TRBV28 and TRBJ2-7; 12 nucleotides agree with TRBD1. CDR3 nucleotide sequence: TGTGCCAGCAAGGTGGGGACAGGGGGCACCTACGAGCAGTACTTC. Translating it yields CASKVGTGGTYEQYF.